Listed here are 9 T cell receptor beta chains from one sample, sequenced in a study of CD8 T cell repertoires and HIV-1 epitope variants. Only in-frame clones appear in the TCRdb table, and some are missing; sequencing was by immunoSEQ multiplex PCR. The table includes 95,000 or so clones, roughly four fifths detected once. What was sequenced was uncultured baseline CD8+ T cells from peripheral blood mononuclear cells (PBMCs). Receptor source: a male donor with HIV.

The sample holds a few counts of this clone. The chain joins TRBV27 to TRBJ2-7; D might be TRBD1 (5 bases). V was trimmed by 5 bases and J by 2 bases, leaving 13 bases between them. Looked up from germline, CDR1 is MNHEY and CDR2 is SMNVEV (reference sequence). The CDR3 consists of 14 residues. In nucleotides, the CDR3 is TGTGCCAGCAGTATGACAGATCCGCCCTACGAGCAGTACTTC. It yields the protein CASSMTDPPYEQYF.

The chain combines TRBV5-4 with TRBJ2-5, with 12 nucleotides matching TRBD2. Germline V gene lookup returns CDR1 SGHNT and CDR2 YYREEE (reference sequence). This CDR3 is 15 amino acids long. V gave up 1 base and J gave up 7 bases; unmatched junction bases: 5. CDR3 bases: TGTGCCAGCAGCTTGACTAGCGGGGGGCTGGGGACCCAGTACTTC. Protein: CASSLTSGGLGTQYF.

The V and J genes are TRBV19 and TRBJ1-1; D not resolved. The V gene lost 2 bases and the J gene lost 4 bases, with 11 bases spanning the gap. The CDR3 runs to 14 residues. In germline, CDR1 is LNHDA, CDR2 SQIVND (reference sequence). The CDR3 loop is CASSISGVGTEAFF. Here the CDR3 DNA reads TGTGCCAGTAGTATATCCGGGGTGGGCACTGAAGCTTTCTTT.

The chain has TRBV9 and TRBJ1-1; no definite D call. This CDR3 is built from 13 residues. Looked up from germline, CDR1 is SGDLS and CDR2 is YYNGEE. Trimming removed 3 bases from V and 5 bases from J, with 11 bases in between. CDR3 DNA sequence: TGTGCCAGCAGCGCCTCGGCGAGTACTGAAGCTTTCTTT. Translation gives CASSASASTEAFF. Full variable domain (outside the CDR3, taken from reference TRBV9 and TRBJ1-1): DSGVTQTPKHLITATGQRVTLRCSPRSGDLSVYWYQQSLDQGLQFLIQYYNGEERAKGNILERFSAQQFPDLHSELNLSSLELGDSALYFCASSASASTEAFFGQGTRLTVV.

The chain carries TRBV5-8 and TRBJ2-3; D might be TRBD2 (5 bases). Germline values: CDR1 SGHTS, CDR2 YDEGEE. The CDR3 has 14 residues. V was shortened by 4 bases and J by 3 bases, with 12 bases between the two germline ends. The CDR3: CASSPGRGTDTQYF. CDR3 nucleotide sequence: TGTGCCAGCAGCCCGGGGAGAGGGACAGATACGCAGTATTTT.

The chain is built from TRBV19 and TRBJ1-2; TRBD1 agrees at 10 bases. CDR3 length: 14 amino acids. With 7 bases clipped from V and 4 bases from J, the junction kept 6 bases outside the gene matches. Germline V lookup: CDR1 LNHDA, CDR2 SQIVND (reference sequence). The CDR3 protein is CASTRDRGIYGYTF. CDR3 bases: TGTGCCAGTACCCGGGACAGGGGCATCTATGGCTACACCTTC.

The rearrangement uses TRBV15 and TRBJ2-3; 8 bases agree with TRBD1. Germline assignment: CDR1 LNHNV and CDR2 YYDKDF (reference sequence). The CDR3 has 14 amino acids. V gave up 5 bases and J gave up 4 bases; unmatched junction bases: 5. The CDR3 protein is CATSLDRVADTQYF. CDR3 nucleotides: TGTGCCACCAGCTTGGACAGGGTGGCAGATACGCAGTATTTT. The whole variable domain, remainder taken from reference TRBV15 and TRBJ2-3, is DAMVIQNPRYQVTQFGKPVTLSCSQTLNHNVMYWYQQKSSQAPKLLFHYYDKDFNNEADTPDNFQSRRPNTSFCFLDIRSPGLGDTAMYLCATSLDRVADTQYFGPGTRLTVL.

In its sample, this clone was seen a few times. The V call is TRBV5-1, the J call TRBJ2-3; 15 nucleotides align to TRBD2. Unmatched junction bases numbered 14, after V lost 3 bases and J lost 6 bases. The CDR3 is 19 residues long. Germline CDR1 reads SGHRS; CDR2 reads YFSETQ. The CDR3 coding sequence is TGCGCCAGCAGCTCAAATCCCGGGACTAGCGGGAGGTCCGCGGATACGCAGTATTTT. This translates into CASSSNPGTSGRSADTQYF.

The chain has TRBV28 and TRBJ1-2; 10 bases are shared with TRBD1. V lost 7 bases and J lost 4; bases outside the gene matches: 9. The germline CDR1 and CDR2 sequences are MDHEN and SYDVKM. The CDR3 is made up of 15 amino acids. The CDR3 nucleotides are TGTGCCAGCAATAACCAGGGACAGGGGTTCTATGGCTACACCTTC. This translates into CASNNQGQGFYGYTF.